This T cell receptor (beta chain) is drawn from a study of blood T cell repertoires in COVID-19. Study summary: The study drew acute and convalescent COVID-19 samples from the United States, Italy and Spain.

Source study methods: Reference gene primer amplification yielded estimated nucleated cell counts. Repertoires were generated with immunoSEQ multiplex PCR, while TCRdb's copy carries only in-frame clones and drops some. That table gives V, J and clone size, and the DNA gave D and trimming. The sample consists of 350,000 or so clones, nearly 90% of them appearing once. This CDR3 spans 16 amino acids. The germline gives CDR1 SGHAT, CDR2 FQNNGV. The V gene end was trimmed by 2 bases and the J gene end by 4 bases; junction bases not matched to a gene: 8. The specimen sequenced was peripheral blood. The chain combines TRBV11-2 with TRBJ1-1; TRBD1 matches at 9 bases. The sequence came from a man aged 18-30 years with active or convalescent COVID-19. The DNA for the CDR3 is TGTGCCAGCAGCTTAAGGGGGGGACAGGGTTTCACTGAAGCTTTCTTT. As protein: CASSLRGGQGFTEAFF.